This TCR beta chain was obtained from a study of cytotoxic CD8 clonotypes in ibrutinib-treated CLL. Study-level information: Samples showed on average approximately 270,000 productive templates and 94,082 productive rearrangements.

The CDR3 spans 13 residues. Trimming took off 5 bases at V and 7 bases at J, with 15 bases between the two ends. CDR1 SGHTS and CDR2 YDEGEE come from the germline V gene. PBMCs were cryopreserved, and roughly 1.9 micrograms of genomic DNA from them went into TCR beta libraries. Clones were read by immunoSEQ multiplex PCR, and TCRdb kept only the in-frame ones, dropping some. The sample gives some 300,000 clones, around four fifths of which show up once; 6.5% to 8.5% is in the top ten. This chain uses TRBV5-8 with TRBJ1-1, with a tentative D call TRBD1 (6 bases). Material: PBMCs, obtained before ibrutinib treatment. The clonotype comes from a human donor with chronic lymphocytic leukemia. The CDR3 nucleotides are TGTGCCAGCAGGTTGCCGGGGGCTGGTGAAGCTTTCTTT. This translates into CASRLPGAGEAFF. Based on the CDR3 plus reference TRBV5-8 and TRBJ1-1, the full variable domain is EAGVTQSPTHLIKTRGQQATLRCSPISGHTSVYWYQQALGLGLQFLLWYDEGEERNRGNFPPRFSGRQFPNYSSELNVNALELEDSALYLCASRLPGAGEAFFGQGTRLTVV.